This record covers a single T cell receptor beta chain. Its cognate antigen is unknown. This entry comes from a study of T cells in localized non-small cell lung cancer. Sequenced by immunoSEQ multiplex PCR; TCRdb stores in-frame clones only, minus some. The repertoire holds around 33,000 clones, with around 88% as singletons. Findings of the study overall: Median approximately 50 top-100 tumor clones were shared with paired adjacent lung. Increased T cell density in blood showed an association with longer overall survival.

The CDR3 loop spans 15 amino acids. Germline CDR1 is SGHTA and CDR2 is FQGTGA. With 5 bases removed from V and 7 bases from J, the gap between germline ends came to 18 bases. The material was peripheral blood, obtained before any cancer treatment. This TCR was recovered from a woman aged 40 to 75 with stage I lung adenocarcinoma. This chain joins TRBV7-3 and TRBJ1-5; D gene ambiguous. This CDR3 reads CASSQPLWRGQPQHF. The CDR3, as DNA: TGTGCCAGCAGCCAGCCCTTATGGCGGGGACAGCCCCAGCATTTT.